These 23 T cell receptor beta chains were sequenced from one sample in a study of blood T cell repertoires in COVID-19. The repertoire was sequenced with immunoSEQ multiplex PCR; TCRdb's copy has only in-frame clones and lacks some. The table lists some 250,000 clones, around four fifths of them singletons. The sequenced material came from peripheral blood. The receptors derive from a man aged 40-49 years with active or convalescent COVID-19.

J is TRBJ1-1 and V is TRBV3-1 (or the pseudogene TRBV3-2); D remains unclear. V was clipped by 1 base and J by 4 bases, with 7 bases between them. The CDR3 spans 13 residues. CDR1 is LGHDT, CDR2 YNNKEL, per germline (reference sequence). The CDR3 DNA reads as TGTGCCAGCAGCCAAGGGAGAAGCACTGAAGCTTTCTTT. Translation: CASSQGRSTEAFF.

The chain uses TRBV7-2 and TRBJ1-2, with D uncertain. Trimming removed 0 bases at V and 0 bases at J, with 5 bases between. CDR1 and CDR2 from the germline V gene are SGHTA and FQGNSA. This CDR3 has 14 amino acids. CDR3 DNA: TGTGCCAGCAGCTTAGCCTCCGCTAACTATGGCTACACCTTC. Encoded protein: CASSLASANYGYTF.

CDR3 nucleotide sequence: TGTGCCAGTAGTATACCCAGGGGGGTACCAAATTCACCCCTCCACTTT. Translated, it gives CASSIPRGVPNSPLHF. The V and J genes are TRBV19 and TRBJ1-6; 7 nucleotides match TRBD1. Germline V CDR1 and CDR2: LNHDA, SQIVND (reference sequence). V was pared by 2 bases and J by 7 bases, with 8 bases of the junction left unmatched. The CDR3 sequence is 16 residues long.

The chain combines TRBV18 with TRBJ2-1; TRBD1 aligns across 7 bases. There are 15 residues in the CDR3. Germline loops: CDR1 KGHSH, CDR2 LQKENI. V gave up 3 bases and J gave up 6 bases; unmatched junction bases: 8. The CDR3: CASSPRGGLSNEQFF. CDR3 nucleotide sequence: TGTGCCAGCTCACCGAGAGGGGGCTTATCCAATGAGCAGTTCTTC.

The chain has TRBV27 and TRBJ2-5, with a possible D match to TRBD2 (7 bases). V was cut by 3 bases and J by 4 bases, with 24 bases left in between. CDR3 length: 18 amino acids. The germline gives CDR1 MNHEY, CDR2 SMNVEV (reference sequence). As DNA, the CDR3 is TGTGCCAGCAGTTTTGGAGGGGGAGGGGTGCCGACCCGAGAGACCCAGTACTTC. It encodes CASSFGGGGVPTRETQYF.

The CDR3 here is CASSSPPPGLAGPGTDTQYF. As DNA, the CDR3 is TGTGCCAGCAGCTCACCCCCGCCGGGACTAGCGGGACCCGGCACAGATACGCAGTATTTT. The chain has TRBV2 and TRBJ2-3; 13 nucleotides agree with TRBD2. Trimming took 6 bases from V and 1 from J; bases not matched to a gene: 16. CDR1 and CDR2 (germline): SNHLY, FYNNEI. The CDR3 loop spans 20 amino acids.

The gene calls are TRBV3-1 (or the pseudogene TRBV3-2) and TRBJ1-5; D might be TRBD1 (5 bases). With 5 bases removed from V and 0 bases from J, the gap between germline ends came to 11 bases. The germline CDR1 and CDR2 sequences are LGHDT and YNNKEL (reference sequence). This CDR3 spans 15 amino acids. The CDR3 region has the DNA TGTGCCAGCAGCGACACAGGAAATAGCAATCAGCCCCAGCATTTT. This gives the protein CASSDTGNSNQPQHF.

This chain links TRBV4-2 with TRBJ1-2; TRBD1 is a possible D gene (5 bases). V was clipped by 2 bases and J by 3 bases, with 13 bases between them. This CDR3 spans 15 amino acids. The V gene's germline CDR1 is LGHNA and CDR2 YNFKEQ. The CDR3 DNA is TGTGCCAGCAGCCAAACGACGGGGGACGACTATGGCTACACCTTC. Its protein product is CASSQTTGDDYGYTF.

This rearrangement joins TRBV5-5 to TRBJ1-6; 7 bases align to TRBD1. Germline CDR1 SGHKS, CDR2 YYEKEE (reference sequence). Unmatched junction bases numbered 9, after V lost 7 bases and J lost 5 bases. The CDR3 covers 15 residues. The DNA for the CDR3 is TGTGCCAGCGTACCGGGACAGACCAATAATTCACCCCTCCACTTT. This translates into CASVPGQTNNSPLHF.

The chain is built from TRBV3-1 (or the pseudogene TRBV3-2) and TRBJ2-6; maybe TRBD2 (6 bases). This CDR3 comprises 18 residues. Germline assignment: CDR1 LGHDT and CDR2 YNNKEL (reference sequence). V was clipped by 0 bases and J by 3 bases, with 15 bases between them. Written as DNA, the CDR3 is TGTGCCAGCAGCCAAGATCGGGAGAATCGCGGTGGGGCCAACGTCCTGACTTTC. It encodes CASSQDRENRGGANVLTF.

The V and J genes are TRBV18 and TRBJ1-3; TRBD1 matches at 9 bases. The CDR3 consists of 17 residues. The J segment lost 2 bases and the V segment lost 1 base, leaving 6 bases of the junction unmatched. The germline CDR1 and CDR2 sequences are KGHSH and LQKENI. Here the CDR3 reads CASSPQRDRVTGNTIYF. The CDR3 bases are TGTGCCAGCTCACCACAACGGGACAGGGTAACTGGAAACACCATATATTTT.

The rearrangement links TRBV24-1 to TRBJ2-1; tentative D call: TRBD1 (6 bases). V lost 5 bases and J lost 5, with 12 bases in between. Germline CDR1 reads KGHDR; CDR2 reads SFDVKD. This CDR3 region has 14 residues. The DNA for the CDR3 is TGTGCCACCAGTGGCTGGGGGCAGGACAATGAGCAGTTCTTC. Its translation is CATSGWGQDNEQFF.

The V and J genes are TRBV19 and TRBJ1-2; weak D call: TRBD1 (5 bases). V was trimmed by 3 bases and J by 6 bases, leaving 11 bases between them. The CDR3 runs to 13 residues. The germline V gene encodes CDR1 LNHDA and CDR2 SQIVND (reference sequence). The CDR3 spells CASSMRGGNGYTF. The CDR3 bases are TGTGCCAGTAGTATGAGGGGAGGGAATGGCTACACCTTC.

The rearrangement links TRBV6-5 to TRBJ2-7; unclear D gene. Germline loops: CDR1 MNHEY, CDR2 SVGAGI. This CDR3 has 13 residues. Trimming took 5 bases from V and 3 from J, leaving 11 bases between them. The CDR3 reads CASSLYVGYEQYF. The CDR3 DNA follows: TGTGCCAGCAGTCTCTATGTCGGCTACGAGCAGTACTTC.

This sequence joins TRBV5-1 and TRBJ2-1; TRBD1 agrees at 7 bases. Germline loops: CDR1 SGHRS, CDR2 YFSETQ. V shed 2 bases and J 3 bases; nucleotides not matched to a gene: 8. This CDR3 is built from 16 residues. Here the CDR3 reads CASSLRTGNYYNEQFF. The DNA for the CDR3 is TGCGCCAGCAGCTTACGGACAGGCAACTACTACAATGAGCAGTTCTTC.

In nucleotides, the CDR3 is TGTGCCAGCAGCTTCCCCAGCGGGGGGGGAGAGACCCAGTACTTC. Encoded protein: CASSFPSGGGETQYF. The chain recombines TRBV7-2 with TRBJ2-5, with 10 bases fitting TRBD2. From germline, CDR1 is SGHTA and CDR2 FQGNSA. CDR3 length: 15 amino acids. With 3 bases clipped from V and 4 bases from J, the junction kept 5 bases outside the gene matches.

The V call is TRBV7-8, the J call TRBJ2-7, with TRBD1 identical over 8 bases. This CDR3 spans 15 amino acids. V was pared by 5 bases and J by 7 bases, with 13 bases of the junction left unmatched. Germline-derived CDR1 and CDR2 are SGHVS and FQNEAQ. Here the CDR3 DNA reads TGTGCCAGCAGCCTCCCGGACAGGGCTAATTCAGAGCAGTACTTC. Its protein is CASSLPDRANSEQYF.

This clone was counted only a few times. The genes are TRBV11-2 and TRBJ1-1, with D unclear. V lost 1 base, J lost 3 bases, and 9 bases lay in between. CDR1 and CDR2 from the germline V gene are SGHAT and FQNNGV. CDR3 length: 14 residues. This CDR3 is CASSLVASHTEAFF. The CDR3 region has the DNA TGTGCCAGCAGCTTAGTAGCCAGCCACACTGAAGCTTTCTTT. Based on the CDR3 plus reference TRBV11-2 and TRBJ1-1, the full variable domain is EAGVAQSPRYKIIEKRQSVAFWCNPISGHATLYWYQQILGQGPKLLIQFQNNGVVDDSQLPKDRFSAERLKGVDSTLKIQPAKLEDSAVYLCASSLVASHTEAFFGQGTRLTVV.

DNA of the CDR3: TGCGCCAGCAGCTTGGCAGGGAATCCAGGAAACACCATATATTTT. It codes for CASSLAGNPGNTIYF. The chain carries TRBV5-1 and TRBJ1-3, with D possibly being TRBD1 (5 bases). This CDR3 spans 15 amino acids. Per germline, CDR1 SGHRS and CDR2 YFSETQ. V gave up 0 bases and J gave up 4 bases, with 11 bases separating them.

This chain joins TRBV24-1 and TRBJ1-1; weak D call: TRBD1 (5 bases). CDR1 KGHDR and CDR2 SFDVKD come from the germline V gene. V lost 4 bases and J lost 3, with 14 bases in between. This CDR3 region has 15 residues. CDR3 sequence (DNA): TGTGCCACCAGTGACGGCGGGGGGGGAGACACTGAAGCTTTCTTT. This translates into CATSDGGGGDTEAFF.

This clone was picked up one time. The chain employs TRBV27 and TRBJ1-4; no definite D call. V was cut by 0 bases and J by 4 bases, with 9 bases left in between. Germline CDR1 MNHEY, CDR2 SMNVEV (reference sequence). This CDR3 spans 15 amino acids. CDR3 amino acids: CASSLSRQFNEKLFF. In DNA, the CDR3 is TGTGCCAGCAGTTTATCCAGGCAGTTTAATGAAAAACTGTTTTTT.

The rearrangement uses TRBV5-1 and TRBJ1-4, with TRBD1 identical over 7 bases. Germline trimming cut 4 bases from V and 5 bases from J; bases unmatched to any gene: 5. The germline gives CDR1 SGHRS, CDR2 YFSETQ. The CDR3 has 14 amino acids. This CDR3 reads CASSPGQSNEKLFF. Written as DNA, the CDR3 is TGCGCCAGCAGCCCGGGACAGAGCAATGAAAAACTGTTTTTT.

This rearrangement joins TRBV6-2 or TRBV6-3 to TRBJ2-5; maybe TRBD1 (5 bases). This CDR3 contains 12 residues. CDR1 and CDR2 from the germline V gene are MNHEY and SVGEGT. The V end was cut by 5 bases, the J end by 2 bases, with 6 bases between. The CDR3 loop reads CASSRQQETQYF. CDR3 coding DNA: TGTGCCAGCAGTCGACAGCAAGAGACCCAGTACTTC.